These 30 T cell receptor beta chains originate from one sample sequenced in a study of blood T cell repertoires in COVID-19. The method was immunoSEQ multiplex PCR; TCRdb's version includes in-frame clones alone and lacks a portion of them. The sample lists 470,000 or so clones, 70% to 90% seen once, with around 1.8% in the top ten. Sequencing was done on a sample of PBMCs or T cells enriched from blood (not recorded which). The receptors originated from a woman aged 18-35 years with acute COVID-19.

This sequence joins TRBV30 and TRBJ1-5; 7 bases match TRBD1. CDR1 and CDR2 from the germline V gene are GTSNPN and SVGIG (reference sequence). J gave up 6 bases and V 3 bases, and 8 bases lay outside the gene matches. CDR3 length: 14 amino acids. The CDR3 is CAWRDRVSGQPQHF. The CDR3 nucleotides are TGTGCCTGGAGAGACAGGGTCTCTGGTCAGCCCCAGCATTTT.

The rearrangement links TRBV9 to TRBJ2-2; 8 positions agree with TRBD1. The CDR3 totals 15 residues. V trimming: 7 bases; J trimming: 4 bases; junction bases outside the gene matches: 9. Germline V gene data show CDR1 as SGDLS and CDR2 as YYNGEE. CDR3 nucleotides: TGTGCCAGCTCCAGACAGGGGCGTTTCACCGGGGAGCTGTTTTTT. This encodes CASSRQGRFTGELFF.

The chain couples TRBV10-2 to TRBJ2-2; 9 nucleotides match TRBD2. The length of the CDR3 is 17 residues. Trimming cost V 2 bases and J 2 bases; bases outside gene matches: 6. Germline CDR1 is WSHSY and CDR2 is SAAADI. The CDR3 bases are TGCGCCAGCAGTGAGATCGCTAGCGGGATAAACACCGGGGAGCTGTTTTTT. Its protein product is CASSEIASGINTGELFF.

The V gene is TRBV2, the J gene TRBJ2-3; 8 bases map to TRBD2. Germline assignment: CDR1 SNHLY and CDR2 FYNNEI. CDR3 length: 11 residues. Trimming removed 7 bases from V and 9 bases from J; junction bases left unmatched: 3. The CDR3 nucleotides read TGTGCCAGCACGGGGGGGAACACGCAGTATTTT. This sequence encodes CASTGGNTQYF.

This clone was detected a few times. The chain has TRBV19 and TRBJ1-4, with D possibly matching TRBD1 (6 bases). The V gene lost 5 bases and the J gene lost 1 base, with 11 bases spanning the gap. The CDR3 runs 15 residues. CDR1 and CDR2 from the germline V gene are LNHDA and SQIVND (reference sequence). In DNA, the CDR3 is TGTGCCAGTAGTTTGGGACAAGGAACTAATGAAAAACTGTTTTTT. Translated: CASSLGQGTNEKLFF.

The rearrangement uses TRBV7-8 and TRBJ1-6, with 8 positions matching TRBD1. Germline V CDR1 and CDR2: SGHVS, FQNEAQ. The CDR3 runs to 13 residues. Trimming cost V 5 bases and J 9 bases; bases outside gene matches: 3. The CDR3 coding sequence is TGTGCCAGCAGCGGACAGGGAATTTCACCCCTCCACTTT. This encodes CASSGQGISPLHF.

Only one count was recorded for this clone. The chain has TRBV2 and TRBJ1-2; possible D gene TRBD1, 5 bases. The V end was cut by 1 base, the J end by 4 bases, with 7 bases between. This CDR3 has 13 amino acids. Germline CDR1 and CDR2: SNHLY and FYNNEI. CDR3 loop: CASSEVTAYGYTF. The DNA for the CDR3 is TGTGCCAGCAGTGAAGTGACAGCCTATGGCTACACCTTC.

V is TRBV9 and J is TRBJ2-3; TRBD2 matches 9 bases. The V gene end was trimmed by 0 bases and the J gene end by 2 bases; junction bases not matched to a gene: 7. The V gene's germline CDR1 is SGDLS and CDR2 YYNGEE. The length of the CDR3 is 17 residues. In nucleotides, the CDR3 is TGTGCCAGCAGCGTAGCCTCTAGCGGGGAGCCCACAGATACGCAGTATTTT. This gives the protein CASSVASSGEPTDTQYF.

The CDR3 DNA is TGTGCCAGTAGTAACCGACAGTCCTATAGCAATCAGCCCCAGCATTTT. It yields the protein CASSNRQSYSNQPQHF. The V and J genes are TRBV19 and TRBJ1-5; D is perhaps TRBD1 (5 bases). With 4 bases removed from V and 0 bases from J, the gap between germline ends came to 13 bases. This CDR3 is 16 amino acids long. Per germline, CDR1 LNHDA and CDR2 SQIVND (reference sequence).

There are a few counts of this clone. This chain joins TRBV5-5 and TRBJ1-4; 10 nucleotides align to TRBD1. CDR3 length equals 13 residues. After removal of 4 bases from V and 7 bases from J, the junction contained 1 base not matched to a gene. From germline, CDR1 is SGHKS and CDR2 YYEKEE (reference sequence). The CDR3 reads CASSRTGGEKLFF. CDR3 nucleotide sequence: TGTGCCAGCAGCCGGACAGGGGGTGAAAAACTGTTTTTT.

The chain joins TRBV14 to TRBJ2-1, with 10 bases lining up with TRBD2. V shed 1 base and J 7 bases; nucleotides not matched to a gene: 7. CDR3 length equals 16 residues. CDR1 is SGHDN and CDR2 is FVKESK in the germline V gene. The CDR3 loop reads CASSQVSSGRSNEQFF. The CDR3 DNA follows: TGTGCCAGCAGCCAAGTGTCTAGCGGGAGATCAAATGAGCAGTTCTTC.

The chain couples TRBV7-8 to TRBJ1-3; 9 bases map to TRBD1. J was trimmed by 2 bases and V by 4 bases; bases with no gene match: 9. Germline CDR1 is SGHVS and CDR2 is FQNEAQ. This CDR3 is built from 17 residues. CDR3 residues: CASSSANRQGAGNTIYF. Written as DNA, the CDR3 is TGTGCCAGCAGCTCTGCCAACCGACAGGGGGCTGGAAACACCATATATTTT. The whole variable domain, remainder taken from reference TRBV7-8 and TRBJ1-3, is GAGVSQSPRYKVAKRGQDVALRCDPISGHVSLFWYQQALGQGPEFLTYFQNEAQLDKSGLPSDRFFAERPEGSVSTLKIQRTQQEDSAVYLCASSSANRQGAGNTIYFGEGSWLTVV.

The V and J genes are TRBV3-1 (or the pseudogene TRBV3-2) and TRBJ1-1; TRBD1 matches 9 bases. There are 14 residues in the CDR3. Germline-derived CDR1 and CDR2 are LGHDT and YNNKEL (reference sequence). Trimming at V came to 4 bases and at J to 7 bases, leaving 7 bases not matched to a gene. The CDR3 nucleotides read TGTGCCAGCAGCCCCGAAACAGGGGGCGGTGAAGCTTTCTTT. This translates into CASSPETGGGEAFF.

This clone was found a few times. The genes are TRBV2 and TRBJ1-6, with D unclear. The CDR3 is 16 residues long. V was pared by 1 base and J by 2 bases, with 9 bases between. Germline CDR1 reads SNHLY; CDR2 reads FYNNEI. The CDR3 nucleotides are TGTGCCAGCAGTGAAGGTCGGGGAGCCTATAATTCACCCCTCCACTTT. Amino acids: CASSEGRGAYNSPLHF. The full variable domain, completed using reference TRBV2 and TRBJ1-6, is EPEVTQTPSHQVTQMGQEVILRCVPISNHLYFYWYRQILGQKVEFLVSFYNNEISEKSEIFDDQFSVERPDGSNFTLKIRSTKLEDSAMYFCASSEGRGAYNSPLHFGNGTRLTVT.

The chain employs TRBV28 and TRBJ2-7; D remains unclear. This CDR3 is 16 amino acids long. CDR1 and CDR2 from the germline V gene are MDHEN and SYDVKM. Trimming left V 2 bases short and J 1 base short, with 15 bases between. The CDR3 DNA reads as TGTGCCAGCAGTTTAAGTCGGAGAATTCGGTCCTACGAGCAGTACTTC. This codes for CASSLSRRIRSYEQYF.

J is TRBJ2-3 and V is TRBV27; 12 nucleotides match TRBD2. Per germline, CDR1 MNHEY and CDR2 SMNVEV (reference sequence). This CDR3 is 16 amino acids long. V was pared by 6 bases and J by 3 bases, with 7 bases of the junction left unmatched. As DNA, the CDR3 is TGTGCCAGCAGCCGACCCCTAGCGGGGGGGACAGATACGCAGTATTTT. Protein product: CASSRPLAGGTDTQYF.

The chain employs TRBV29-1 and TRBJ2-1; 9 nucleotides agree with TRBD2. This CDR3 spans 18 amino acids. Trimming removed 3 bases from V and 4 bases from J; junction bases left unmatched: 16. The germline V gene has CDR1 SQVTM and CDR2 ANQGSEA. CDR3 loop: CSVEGMGTSPNKYNEQFF. CDR3 bases: TGCAGCGTTGAGGGGATGGGGACTAGCCCGAATAAATACAATGAGCAGTTCTTC.

This chain joins TRBV9 and TRBJ1-6; 7 bases are shared with TRBD1. This CDR3 comprises 14 residues. The germline CDR1 and CDR2 sequences are SGDLS and YYNGEE. Losses at the gene ends were 3 bases for V and 9 bases for J; bases not matched to a gene: 6. The CDR3 loop reads CASSGGTASSPLHF. In DNA, the CDR3 is TGTGCCAGCAGCGGTGGGACAGCCTCTTCACCCCTCCACTTT. Full variable domain (rest looked up from reference TRBV9 and TRBJ1-6): DSGVTQTPKHLITATGQRVTLRCSPRSGDLSVYWYQQSLDQGLQFLIQYYNGEERAKGNILERFSAQQFPDLHSELNLSSLELGDSALYFCASSGGTASSPLHFGNGTRLTVT.

This sequence joins TRBV29-1 and TRBJ1-5; 7 positions agree with TRBD1. Germline V gives CDR1 SQVTM, CDR2 ANQGSEA. The CDR3 runs 13 residues. Trimming took 2 bases from V and 5 from J; bases not matched to a gene: 3. The CDR3, as DNA: TGCAGCGTTGAAACAGGGGCCCATCAGCCCCAGCATTTT. Encoded protein: CSVETGAHQPQHF.

Concerning this clone itself: The same CDR3 can be traced to other DNA sequences in this sample. This chain uses TRBV19 with TRBJ1-1, with D unresolved. CDR1 LNHDA and CDR2 SQIVND come from the germline V gene (reference sequence). CDR3 length: 12 residues. V gave up 4 bases and J gave up 1 base, with 4 bases separating them. CDR3 amino acids: CASSTGNTEAFF. The CDR3 DNA reads TGTGCCAGTAGTACCGGGAACACTGAAGCTTTCTTT.

This chain uses TRBV25-1 with TRBJ1-5; possible D gene TRBD1, 6 bases. The CDR3 loop spans 11 amino acids. The germline V gene encodes CDR1 MGHDK and CDR2 SYGVNS. V was pared by 11 bases and J by 6 bases, with 11 bases between. CDR3 bases: TGTGCCTCTGGACAGACTCAGCCCCAGCATTTT. It encodes CASGQTQPQHF.

This clone has a single count. V is TRBV2 and J is TRBJ2-3, with D tentatively TRBD2 (5 bases). The CDR3 loop spans 12 amino acids. Trimming took off 7 bases at V and 6 bases at J, with 11 bases between the two ends. The V gene's germline CDR1 is SNHLY and CDR2 FYNNEI. This CDR3 is CASTQDSDTQYF. Here the CDR3 DNA reads TGTGCCAGCACCCAGGACTCTGATACGCAGTATTTT.

The chain carries TRBV3-1 (or the pseudogene TRBV3-2) and TRBJ2-7; D remains unclear. Trimming took 4 bases from V and 0 from J, leaving 10 bases between them. Germline CDR1 is LGHDT and CDR2 is YNNKEL (reference sequence). There are 14 residues in the CDR3. CDR3 in amino acids: CASSLLASSYEQYF. In DNA form, the CDR3 reads TGTGCCAGCAGCCTCCTGGCATCCTCCTACGAGCAGTACTTC.

The chain uses TRBV6-6 and TRBJ1-5; D remains ambiguous. Trimming took 4 bases from V and 3 from J, leaving 4 bases between them. This CDR3 contains 12 residues. CDR1 is MNHNY, CDR2 SVGAGI, per germline (reference sequence). CDR3 sequence reads: CASSSFNQPQHF. DNA for the CDR3: TGTGCCAGCAGTTCCTTCAATCAGCCCCAGCATTTT.

The chain recombines TRBV19 with TRBJ2-3; 7 bases are a match to TRBD1. Germline V CDR1 and CDR2: LNHDA, SQIVND (reference sequence). This CDR3 region has 15 residues. V lost 4 bases to trimming and J lost 2 bases; unmatched junction nucleotides: 6. CDR3 bases: TGTGCCAGTAGTACACGGGACAGCCACACAGATACGCAGTATTTT. Translation: CASSTRDSHTDTQYF.

This chain connects TRBV6-5 to TRBJ1-6, with D possibly TRBD1 on 6 matching bases. The germline V and J ends were trimmed by 4 bases and 9 bases, with 13 bases remaining between them. The CDR3 covers 14 residues. CDR1 and CDR2 from the germline V gene are MNHEY and SVGAGI. CDR3 protein: CASSSGQLSSPLHF. The CDR3 region has the DNA TGTGCCAGCAGTTCTGGACAGCTAAGTTCACCCCTCCACTTT.

The chain is built from TRBV4-3 and TRBJ1-1, with D tentatively TRBD1 (6 bases). The CDR3 runs 13 residues. Trimming shortened V by 0 bases and J by 8 bases, and 10 bases separated the two germline ends. Germline loops: CDR1 LGHNA, CDR2 YSLEER. CDR3 sequence reads: CASSQERDREAFF. CDR3 in DNA: TGCGCCAGCAGCCAAGAACGCGACAGGGAAGCTTTCTTT.

The count of this clone is one. The chain links TRBV6-5 to TRBJ1-5; D not certain. Germline lookup yields CDR1 MNHEY and CDR2 SVGAGI. The CDR3 runs to 13 residues. Deletions cut 8 bases from V and 0 bases from J, with 8 bases between. CDR3 protein: CASQAYSNQPQHF. The CDR3 DNA follows: TGTGCCAGCCAGGCCTATAGCAATCAGCCCCAGCATTTT.

CDR3 DNA: TGTGCCAGCAGCGTAGCTTTCGCGGGTGGGTGGCCGTTTTTT. Translated, it gives CASSVAFAGGWPFF. This chain joins TRBV9 and TRBJ1-4, with unresolved D. CDR1 is SGDLS, CDR2 YYNGEE, per germline. The ends were cut back, 0 bases at V and 16 bases at J, with 19 bases in the middle. CDR3 size: 14 residues. The complete variable domain, with remaining parts taken from reference TRBV9 and TRBJ1-4, reads DSGVTQTPKHLITATGQRVTLRCSPRSGDLSVYWYQQSLDQGLQFLIQYYNGEERAKGNILERFSAQQFPDLHSELNLSSLELGDSALYFCASSVAFAGGWPFFGSGTQLSVL.

This clone was picked up a small number of times. The J gene is TRBJ1-1, the V gene TRBV5-4, with 8 bases that match TRBD1. The V gene end was trimmed by 0 bases and the J gene end by 11 bases; junction bases not matched to a gene: 6. The CDR3 covers 13 residues. The germline CDR1 and CDR2 sequences are SGHNT and YYREEE (reference sequence). DNA for the CDR3: TGTGCCAGCAGCTTGGAAGACAGGGGAGGGGCTTTCTTT. Its protein is CASSLEDRGGAFF.